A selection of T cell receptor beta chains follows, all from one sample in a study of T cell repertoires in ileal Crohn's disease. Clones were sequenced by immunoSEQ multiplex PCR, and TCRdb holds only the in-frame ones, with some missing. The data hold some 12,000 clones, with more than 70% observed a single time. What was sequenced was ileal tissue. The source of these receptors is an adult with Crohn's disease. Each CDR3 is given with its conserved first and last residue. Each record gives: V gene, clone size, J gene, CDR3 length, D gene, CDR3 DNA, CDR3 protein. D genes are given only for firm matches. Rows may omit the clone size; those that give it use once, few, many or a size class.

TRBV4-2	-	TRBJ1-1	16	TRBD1	TGTGCCAGCAGCCAAGATCCAGGGACAGGGAGCACTGAAGCTTTCTTT	CASSQDPGTGSTEAFF
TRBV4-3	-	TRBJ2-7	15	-	TGCGCCAGCAGCCAAGGTCTGACCGGGAACTACGAGCAGTACTTC	CASSQGLTGNYEQYF
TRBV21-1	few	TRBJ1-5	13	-	TGTGCCAGCAGAAGCGGGAGCAATCAGCCCCAGCATTTT	CASRSGSNQPQHF
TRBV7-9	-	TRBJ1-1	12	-	TGTGCCAGCAGCTTAACCCGAAATGAGGCTTTCTTT	CASSLTRNEAFF
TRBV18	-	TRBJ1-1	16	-	TGTGCCAGCTCACCACGCTCTACGGTGATGAACACTGAAGCTTTCTTT	CASSPRSTVMNTEAFF
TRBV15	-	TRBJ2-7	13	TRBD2	TGTGCCACCAGCACGTGGACTAGTCGCGGGCAGTACTTC	CATSTWTSRGQYF
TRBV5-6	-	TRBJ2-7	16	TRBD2	TGTGCCAGCAGCTTCGGACTAGCGGGGGTTTCCTACGAGCAGTACTTC	CASSFGLAGVSYEQYF
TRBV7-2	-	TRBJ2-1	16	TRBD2	TGTGCCAGCACCAAACGGGGACTAGCGGGGGGGCTTGAGCAGTTCTTC	CASTKRGLAGGLEQFF
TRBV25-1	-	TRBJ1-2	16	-	TGTGCCAGCAGTGAGGGCAGTTTGTCGAATAACTATGGCTACACCTTC	CASSEGSLSNNYGYTF
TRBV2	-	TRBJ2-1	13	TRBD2	TGTGCCAGCAGTGGATCGGGGGGGGGTGAGCAGTTCTTC	CASSGSGGGEQFF
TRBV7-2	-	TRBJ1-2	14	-	TGTGCCAGCAGCCCGGCAGGGCGCATGGCCGGCTACACCTTC	CASSPAGRMAGYTF
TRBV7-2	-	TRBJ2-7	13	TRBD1	TGTGCCAGCAGCCCCGACAGGGCCTACGAGCAGTACTTC	CASSPDRAYEQYF
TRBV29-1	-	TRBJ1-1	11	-	TGCAGCGGAACTGACAGCACTGAAGCTTTCTTT	CSGTDSTEAFF
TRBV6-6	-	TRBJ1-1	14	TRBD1	TGTGCCAGCAGGATTAAAACAGGGGTGACTGAAGCTTTCTTT	CASRIKTGVTEAFF
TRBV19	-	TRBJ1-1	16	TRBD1	TGTGCCAGTAGTCCGTCGACAGGGGGAATGAACACTGAAGCTTTCTTT	CASSPSTGGMNTEAFF
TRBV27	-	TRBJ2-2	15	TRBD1	TGTGCCAGCAGTTTTCTAGGACAGGGCACCGGGGAGCTGTTTTTT	CASSFLGQGTGELFF
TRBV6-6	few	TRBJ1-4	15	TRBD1	TGTGCCAGCAGCAACCTGGACAGGGCTAATGAAAAACTGTTTTTT	CASSNLDRANEKLFF
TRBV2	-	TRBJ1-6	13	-	TGTGCCAGCAGTCTATATCCTGATTCACCCCTCCACTTT	CASSLYPDSPLHF
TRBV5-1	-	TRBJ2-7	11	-	TGCGCCAGCAGGAGCTCCTACGAGCAGTACTTC	CASRSSYEQYF
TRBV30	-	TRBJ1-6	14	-	TGTGCCTGGAGCCCGGGACAAAGTAATTCACCCCTCCACTTT	CAWSPGQSNSPLHF
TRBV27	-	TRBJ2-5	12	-	TGTGCCAGCAGGGGGCTCCAAGAGACCCAGTACTTC	CASRGLQETQYF
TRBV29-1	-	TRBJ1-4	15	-	TGCAGCGTTGACCGACAGGCCGCAACTAATGAAAAACTGTTTTTT	CSVDRQAATNEKLFF
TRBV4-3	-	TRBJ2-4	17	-	TGCGCCAGCAGCCAAACCAACCCATCAGGGAAGGGAAACATTCAGTACTTC	CASSQTNPSGKGNIQYF
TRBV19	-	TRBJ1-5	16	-	TGTGCCAGTAGTACGATCCCGCGGGGGGGCGGGCAGCCCCAGCATTTT	CASSTIPRGGGQPQHF
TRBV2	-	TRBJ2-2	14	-	TGTGCCAGCCAGGAGGGACCGAACACCGGGGAGCTGTTTTTT	CASQEGPNTGELFF
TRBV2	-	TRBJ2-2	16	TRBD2	TGTGCCAGCAGTGAGGGGCGGGGGGGTATCACCGGGGAGCTGTTTTTT	CASSEGRGGITGELFF
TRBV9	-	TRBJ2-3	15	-	TGTGCCAGCGCGCCCCCAAAGACTAGCACAGATACGCAGTATTTT	CASAPPKTSTDTQYF
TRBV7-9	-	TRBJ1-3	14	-	TGTGCCAGCAGCTTTCAGGTCTCTGGAAACACCATATATTTT	CASSFQVSGNTIYF
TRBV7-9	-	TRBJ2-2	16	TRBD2	TGTGCCAGCAGCCCCGCGGGGGGGATTACGGCCGGGGAGCTGTTTTTT	CASSPAGGITAGELFF
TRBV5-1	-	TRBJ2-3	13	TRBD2	TGCGCCAGCCAGGGAGGGTTTACAGATACGCAGTATTTT	CASQGGFTDTQYF
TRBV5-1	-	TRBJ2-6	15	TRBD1	TGCGCCAGCAGCCCAGGACAGGCTGGGGCCAACGTCCTGACTTTC	CASSPGQAGANVLTF
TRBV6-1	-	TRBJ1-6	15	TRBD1	TGTGCCAGCAGTGAGACAGGGGAGGGAAATTCCCCCCTCCACTTT	CASSETGEGNSPLHF
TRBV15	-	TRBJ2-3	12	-	TGTGCCACCAGCCCTCGCACAGATACGCAGTATTTT	CATSPRTDTQYF
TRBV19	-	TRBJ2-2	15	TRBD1	TGTGCCAGTAGTATTCAGGGGGCGAGCACCGGGGAGCTGTTTTTT	CASSIQGASTGELFF
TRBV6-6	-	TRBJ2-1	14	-	TGTGCCAGCAGTTACGGAGGAATCTACAATGAGCAGTTCTTC	CASSYGGIYNEQFF
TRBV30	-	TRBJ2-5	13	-	TGTGCCTGGGGTGGGGCAGACCAAGAGACCCAGTACTTC	CAWGGADQETQYF
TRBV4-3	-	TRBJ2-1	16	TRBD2	TGCGCCAGCAGCCAATCCCTAGCGGGGGGGCCACAGGAGCAGTTCTTC	CASSQSLAGGPQEQFF
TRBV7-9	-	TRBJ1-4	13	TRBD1	TGTGCCAGCGAGGGACAGGGGTATGAAAAACTGTTTTTT	CASEGQGYEKLFF
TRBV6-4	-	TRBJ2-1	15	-	TGTGCCAGCAGCCTCGGGGGTTCTGGGGTCAATGAGCAGTTCTTC	CASSLGGSGVNEQFF
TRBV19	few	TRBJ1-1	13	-	TGTGCCAGTCTGCAGGGTAGGGCCACTGAAGCTTTCTTT	CASLQGRATEAFF
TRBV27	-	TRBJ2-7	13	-	TGTGCCAGCAGTTTAGTACAGGGTGTCGAGCAGTACTTC	CASSLVQGVEQYF
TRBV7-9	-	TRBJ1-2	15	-	TGTGCCAGCAGCTCGAACCTGGGGCAGCACTATGGCTACACCTTC	CASSSNLGQHYGYTF
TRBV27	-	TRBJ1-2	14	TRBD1	TGTGCCAGCAGTCCCCGGGACAGTGATTATGGCTACACCTTC	CASSPRDSDYGYTF
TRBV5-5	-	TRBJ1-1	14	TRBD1	TGTGCCAGCAGCTTTTCCCCAGGGGGCACTGAAGCTTTCTTT	CASSFSPGGTEAFF
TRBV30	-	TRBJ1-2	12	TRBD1	TGTGCCTGGAGTCGGGACAGATCCGTAGGCACCTTC	CAWSRDRSVGTF
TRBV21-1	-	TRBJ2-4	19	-	TGTGCCAGCAGCAAAGAGTACGATCGGGAAGGGGGGGACAAAAACATTCAGTACTTC	CASSKEYDREGGDKNIQYF
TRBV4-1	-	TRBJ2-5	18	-	TGCGCCAGCAGCCAAGAATTTCGAGGCGCAAGAGCACAAGAGACCCAGTACTTC	CASSQEFRGARAQETQYF
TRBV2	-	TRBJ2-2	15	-	TGTGCCAGCAGACACCCGGGCCGGGGCACCGGGGAGCTGTTTTTT	CASRHPGRGTGELFF
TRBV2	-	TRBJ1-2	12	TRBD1	TGTGCCGGAAGGACAGGGGTCTATGGCTACACCTTC	CAGRTGVYGYTF
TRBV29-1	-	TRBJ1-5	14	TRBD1	TGCAGCGCCCTTACAGGGGATAGCAATCAGCCCCAGCATTTT	CSALTGDSNQPQHF
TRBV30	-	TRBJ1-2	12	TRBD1	TGTGCCTGGGCAGGGGGAGCGATTGGCTACACCTTC	CAWAGGAIGYTF
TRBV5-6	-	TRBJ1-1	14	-	TGTGCCAGCAGCTTGACAGCACTGAACACTGAAGCTTTCTTT	CASSLTALNTEAFF
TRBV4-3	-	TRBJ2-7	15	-	TGCGCCAGCAGCCAAGGGCAGGGGATCTCCTACGAGCAGTACTTC	CASSQGQGISYEQYF